This is a list of T cell receptor beta chains from one sample in a study of CD8+ T cells in alopecia areata. The data were produced by immunoSEQ multiplex PCR, yet TCRdb's version contains in-frame clones alone and is incomplete. The sample consists of 60,000 to 85,000 clones, approximately 66% of them appearing once. Sequencing used CD8+ T cells sorted from blood, obtained at week 24, from a patient treated with tofacitinib. The receptor source for this set is a human donor with alopecia areata. The CDR3 runs from the conserved cysteine through the conserved F or W. Fields, in order: V gene, CDR3 length, clone size, D gene, J gene, CDR3 DNA, CDR3 protein. A D gene is named only where the DNA matches it firmly. Clone size is not always given. Where it is, it says once, few, many or a class for expanded clones.

>TRBV4-3|16|-|-|TRBJ1-1
TGCGCCAGCAGCCAAGCCAGGGGTGGGAGTACTTCTGAAGCTTTCTTT
CASSQARGGSTSEAFF
>TRBV19|13|-|-|TRBJ2-7
TGTGCCAGTAGTATAGTTCCGGCAAACGAGCAGTACTTC
CASSIVPANEQYF
>TRBV4-1|18|-|-|TRBJ1-5
TGCGCCAGCAGCCAAGTTTTTGACAGTTTTTCCGGCAATCAGCCCCAGCATTTT
CASSQVFDSFSGNQPQHF
>TRBV4-1|20|-|TRBD2|TRBJ2-6
TGCGCCAGCAGCCAAGATCACTGGGGGACTAGTAGCTCTGGGGCCAACGTCCTGACTTTC
CASSQDHWGTSSSGANVLTF
>TRBV2|12|-|-|TRBJ2-2
TGTGCCAGCAGCAAGACAGGCGGGGAGCTGTTTTTT
CASSKTGGELFF
>TRBV7-2|13|-|-|TRBJ2-7
TGTGCCAGCAGCTTATCGGGGAGTGGCGAGCAGTACTTC
CASSLSGSGEQYF
>TRBV27|14|-|-|TRBJ2-1
TGTGCCAGCAGTTTATCGTTGTCCTACAATGAGCAGTTCTTC
CASSLSLSYNEQFF
>TRBV5-1|14|-|TRBD1|TRBJ1-2
TGCGCCAGCAGCTTGGGGACAGGGAGGATGGGCTACACCTTC
CASSLGTGRMGYTF
>TRBV18|15|-|-|TRBJ1-5
TGTGCCAGCTCAGGGGGACGCAATAGCAATCAGCCCCAGCATTTT
CASSGGRNSNQPQHF
>TRBV7-8|18|-|-|TRBJ2-6
TGTGCCAGCAGCTTACGCGTTAGGGGATTCGCTGGGGCCAACGTCCTGACTTTC
CASSLRVRGFAGANVLTF
>TRBV7-2|13|-|-|TRBJ2-2
TGTGCCAGCGGGGGAACGAACACCGGGGAGCTGTTTTTT
CASGGTNTGELFF
>TRBV7-8|14|-|-|TRBJ2-1
TGTGCCAGCAGCTTAGAACTAGTTGGCAATGAGCAGTTCTTC
CASSLELVGNEQFF
>TRBV4-3|15|-|TRBD1|TRBJ2-7
TGCGCCAGCAGCCAAGGACAGGGCTTGGGCTACGAGCAGTACTTC
CASSQGQGLGYEQYF
>TRBV9|16|-|-|TRBJ2-1
TGTGCCAGCAGCGTAGTGGGGCAAAGCTCCTACAATGAGCAGTTCTTC
CASSVVGQSSYNEQFF
>TRBV6-4|16|few|-|TRBJ1-2
TGTGCCAGCAGTGACTCGAACAGGGCGGCCAACTATGGCTACACCTTC
CASSDSNRAANYGYTF
>TRBV6-5|14|-|-|TRBJ1-5
TGTGCCAGCAGTTACTCGAAGTACAATCAGCCCCAGCATTTT
CASSYSKYNQPQHF
>TRBV7-2|14|few|-|TRBJ1-2
TGTGCCAGCAGCTCACTGGGTCCTCTCCAGACGGCCTGCTTC
CASSSLGPLQTACF
>TRBV7-2|14|-|TRBD2|TRBJ2-7
TGTGCCAGCAGCTTAGTATCGGGAGGCTACGAGCAGTACTTC
CASSLVSGGYEQYF
>TRBV7-2|19|-|TRBD2|TRBJ2-1
TGTGCCAGCAGCTACCCGCCGGGACTAGCGGGAGCTGGGTACAATGAGCAGTTCTTC
CASSYPPGLAGAGYNEQFF
>TRBV6-6|14|-|TRBD2|TRBJ2-5
TGTGCCACCACCGGGCGGGGGGTACGGGAGACCCAGTACTTC
CATTGRGVRETQYF
>TRBV4-3|14|few|-|TRBJ2-5
TGCGCCAGCAGCCACGCCACAGGGCCCGAGACCCAGTACTTC
CASSHATGPETQYF
>TRBV4-3|16|-|-|TRBJ1-2
TGCGCCAGCAGCCCTAAACGGCAGCTACCTCTCTATGGCTACACCTTC
CASSPKRQLPLYGYTF
>TRBV4-1|15|-|TRBD1|TRBJ1-1
TGCGCCAGCAGCCCGGGACAGGGGACGAACACTGAAGCTTTCTTT
CASSPGQGTNTEAFF
>TRBV7-9|15|-|TRBD2|TRBJ2-1
TGTGCCAGCGCCACCGGACTAGCGGGGTACAATGAGCAGTTCTTC
CASATGLAGYNEQFF
>TRBV4-3|16|few|-|TRBJ1-6
TGCGCCAGCAGCAAAGACACGGGCTCCTATAATTCACCCCTCCACTTT
CASSKDTGSYNSPLHF
>TRBV13|14|-|-|TRBJ2-1
TGTGCCAGCAGCCCCGGGACTCTTTACAATGAGCAGTTCTTC
CASSPGTLYNEQFF
>TRBV18|16|-|-|TRBJ2-5
TGTGCCAGCTCACCACCGCCATCTACCAACCAAGAGACCCAGTACTTC
CASSPPPSTNQETQYF
>TRBV11-1|17|-|-|TRBJ2-7
TGTGCCAGCAGCCCTAGCCGAACAGGGACGAGCCGCTACGAGCAGTACTTC
CASSPSRTGTSRYEQYF
>TRBV19|13|-|-|TRBJ1-5
TGTGCCAGTAGATCGGGCTTGGTTCAGCCCCAGCATTTT
CASRSGLVQPQHF
>TRBV7-8|16|-|TRBD1|TRBJ1-2
TGTGCCAGCAGTCTTTACACCTCGGTCCAGGGGGGTGGCTACACCTTC
CASSLYTSVQGGGYTF
>TRBV7-9|13|-|-|TRBJ2-2
TGTGCCAGCAGCCTCACTAACACCGGGGAGCTGTTTTTT
CASSLTNTGELFF
>TRBV4-3|16|few|-|TRBJ2-1
TGCGCCAGCAGCCAAGATAAAGGGCTAACCTACAATGAGCAGTTCTTC
CASSQDKGLTYNEQFF
>TRBV5-6|14|-|TRBD1|TRBJ2-5
TGTGCCAGCGGTCAGGGGGCGCGAACGGAGACCCAGTACTTC
CASGQGARTETQYF
>TRBV7-9|12|-|-|TRBJ1-5
TGTGCCAGCAGCCAAGGGGTTCAGCCCCAGCATTTT
CASSQGVQPQHF
>TRBV28|14|-|TRBD1|TRBJ2-5
TGTGCCAGCACCTACAGGGGGATAGGAGAGACCCAGTACTTC
CASTYRGIGETQYF
>TRBV5-4|14|-|TRBD2|TRBJ2-1
TGTGCCAGCAGCTGGGGCGGGAGTTCGAATGAGCAGTTCTTC
CASSWGGSSNEQFF
>TRBV27|12|few|TRBD2|TRBJ2-7
TGTGCCAGCAGTTTCCCGGGAGGGACTCTCTACTTC
CASSFPGGTLYF
>TRBV7-2|13|-|-|TRBJ1-1
TGTGCCAGCAGCTCATACAGTGGTACTGAAGCTTTCTTT
CASSSYSGTEAFF
>TRBV30|15|-|TRBD2|TRBJ2-3
TGTGCCTGGAGTGGTCTAGCGGGTCTCACAGATACGCAGTATTTT
CAWSGLAGLTDTQYF
>TRBV14|16|-|TRBD2|TRBJ2-1
TGTGCCAGCAGCCGTACCGGGACTAGCGTCTACAATGAGCAGTTCTTC
CASSRTGTSVYNEQFF
>TRBV27|15|-|TRBD1|TRBJ2-5
TGTGCCAGCAGTGATCCACAGGGGCAGGGGGAGACCCAGTACTTC
CASSDPQGQGETQYF
>TRBV14|15|few|-|TRBJ1-2
TGTGCCAGCAGCCAAGGATCACAGGCTCTCTATGGCTACACCTTC
CASSQGSQALYGYTF
>TRBV7-3|16|-|TRBD2|TRBJ2-1
TGTGCCAGCAGCCTGGGAGCGGGGGGGCCCCTGGGAGAGCAGTTCTTC
CASSLGAGGPLGEQFF
>TRBV4-3|14|-|TRBD1|TRBJ1-1
TGCGCCAGCAGCCAGGATGTAGGACAGGGGGAAACTTTCTTT
CASSQDVGQGETFF
>TRBV7-8|17|-|TRBD1|TRBJ2-3
TGTGCCAGCAGCTTAGCAAGGACAGGGGGAGTCACAGATACGCAGTATTTT
CASSLARTGGVTDTQYF
>TRBV28|15|-|TRBD1|TRBJ1-2
TGTGCCAGCAGTTTATTACAGGGGGCGCGGTATGGCTACACCTTC
CASSLLQGARYGYTF